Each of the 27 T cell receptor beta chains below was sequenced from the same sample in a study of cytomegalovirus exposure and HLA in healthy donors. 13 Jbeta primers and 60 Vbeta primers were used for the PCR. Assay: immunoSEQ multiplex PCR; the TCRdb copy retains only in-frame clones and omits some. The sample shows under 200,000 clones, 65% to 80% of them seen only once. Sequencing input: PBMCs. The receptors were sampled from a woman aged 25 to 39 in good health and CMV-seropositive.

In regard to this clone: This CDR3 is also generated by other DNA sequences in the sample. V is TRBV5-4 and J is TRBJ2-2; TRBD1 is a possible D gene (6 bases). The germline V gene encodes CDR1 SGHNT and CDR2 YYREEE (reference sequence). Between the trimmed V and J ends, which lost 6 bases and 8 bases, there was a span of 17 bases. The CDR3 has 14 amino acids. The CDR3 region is CASTCGGGSGELFF. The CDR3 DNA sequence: TGTGCCAGCACCTGTGGGGGCGGCTCGGGGGAGCTGTTTTTT.

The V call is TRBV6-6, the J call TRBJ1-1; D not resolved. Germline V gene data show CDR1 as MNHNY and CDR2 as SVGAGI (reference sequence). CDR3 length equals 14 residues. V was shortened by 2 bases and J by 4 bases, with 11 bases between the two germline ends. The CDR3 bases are TGTGCCAGCAGTTACGTCGGGGAGACCACTGAAGCTTTCTTT. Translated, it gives CASSYVGETTEAFF.

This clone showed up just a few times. The CDR3 sequence is CASSLSSDQETQYF. In DNA form, the CDR3 reads TGTGCCAGCAGCTTGTCTTCAGACCAAGAGACCCAGTACTTC. The V call is TRBV5-4, the J call TRBJ2-5; no reliable D call. The CDR3 sequence is 14 residues long. CDR1 is SGHNT and CDR2 is YYREEE in the germline V gene (reference sequence). V lost 1 base to trimming and J lost 0 bases, with 7 bases between them.

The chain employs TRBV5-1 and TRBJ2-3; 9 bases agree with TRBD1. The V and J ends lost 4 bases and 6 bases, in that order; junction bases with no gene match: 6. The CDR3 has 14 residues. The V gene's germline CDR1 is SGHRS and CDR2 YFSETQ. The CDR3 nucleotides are TGCGCCAGCAGCACCGGGACAGGGTGGGATACGCAGTATTTT. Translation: CASSTGTGWDTQYF.

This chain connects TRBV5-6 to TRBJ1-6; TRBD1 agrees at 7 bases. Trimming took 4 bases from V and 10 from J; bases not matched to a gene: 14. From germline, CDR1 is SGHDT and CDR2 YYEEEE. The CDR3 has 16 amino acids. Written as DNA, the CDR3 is TGTGCCAGCAGCCATATTAGTGCAGGGGGAAAATCACCCCTCCACTTT. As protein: CASSHISAGGKSPLHF.

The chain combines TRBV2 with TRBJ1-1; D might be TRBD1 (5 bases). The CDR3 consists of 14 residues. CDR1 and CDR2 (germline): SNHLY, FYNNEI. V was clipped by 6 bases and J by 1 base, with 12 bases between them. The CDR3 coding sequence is TGTGCCAGCAGGGGGGGGACTTCGAACACTGAAGCTTTCTTT. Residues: CASRGGTSNTEAFF.

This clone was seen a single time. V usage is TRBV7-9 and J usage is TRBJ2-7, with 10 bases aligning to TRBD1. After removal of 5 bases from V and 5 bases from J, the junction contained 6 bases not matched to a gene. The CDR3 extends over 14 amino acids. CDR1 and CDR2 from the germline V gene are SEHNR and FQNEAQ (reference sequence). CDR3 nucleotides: TGTGCCAGCAGCAAGGGACAGGGGTACGACGAGCAGTACTTC. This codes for CASSKGQGYDEQYF.

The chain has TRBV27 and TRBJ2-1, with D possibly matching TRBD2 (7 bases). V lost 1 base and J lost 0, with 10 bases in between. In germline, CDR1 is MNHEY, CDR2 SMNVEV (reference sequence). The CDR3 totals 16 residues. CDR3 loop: CASSLWGGPSYNEQFF. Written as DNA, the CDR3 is TGTGCCAGCAGTTTATGGGGGGGGCCCTCCTACAATGAGCAGTTCTTC.

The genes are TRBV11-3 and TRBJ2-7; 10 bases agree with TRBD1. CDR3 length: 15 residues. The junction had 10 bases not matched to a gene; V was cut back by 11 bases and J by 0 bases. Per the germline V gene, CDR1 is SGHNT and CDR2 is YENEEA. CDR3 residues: CAVRRRDRGSYEQYF. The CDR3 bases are TGTGCCGTACGCCGTCGGGACAGGGGCTCCTACGAGCAGTACTTC. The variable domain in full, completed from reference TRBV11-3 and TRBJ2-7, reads EAGVVQSPRYKIIEKKQPVAFWCNPISGHNTLYWYLQNLGQGPELLIRYENEEAVDDSQLPKDRFSAERLKGVDSTLKIQPAELGDSAVYLCAVRRRDRGSYEQYFGPGTRLTVT.

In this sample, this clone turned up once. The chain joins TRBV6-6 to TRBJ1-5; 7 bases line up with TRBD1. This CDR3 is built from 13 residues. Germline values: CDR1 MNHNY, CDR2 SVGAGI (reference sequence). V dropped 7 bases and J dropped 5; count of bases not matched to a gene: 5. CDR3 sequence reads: CASTRQGYQPQHF. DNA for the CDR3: TGTGCCAGCACCCGACAGGGTTATCAGCCCCAGCATTTT.

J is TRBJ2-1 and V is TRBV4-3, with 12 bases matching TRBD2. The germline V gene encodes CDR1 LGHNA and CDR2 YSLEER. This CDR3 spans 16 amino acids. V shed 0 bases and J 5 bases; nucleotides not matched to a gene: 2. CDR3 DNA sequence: TGCGCCAGCAGCCAAGATGCTAGCGGGGGGGACAATGAGCAGTTCTTC. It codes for CASSQDASGGDNEQFF.

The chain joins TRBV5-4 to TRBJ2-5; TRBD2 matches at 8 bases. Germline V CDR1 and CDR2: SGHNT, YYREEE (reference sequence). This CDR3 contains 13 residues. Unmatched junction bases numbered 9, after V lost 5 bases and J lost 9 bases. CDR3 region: CASRELAAEAQYF. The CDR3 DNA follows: TGTGCCAGCAGGGAACTAGCGGCGGAGGCCCAGTACTTC.

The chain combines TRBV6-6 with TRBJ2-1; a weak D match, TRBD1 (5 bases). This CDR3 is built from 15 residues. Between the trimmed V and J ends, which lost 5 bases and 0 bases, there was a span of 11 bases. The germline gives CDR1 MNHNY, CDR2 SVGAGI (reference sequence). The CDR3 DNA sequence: TGTGCCAGCAGTCCCCTAGGGGTCTCCTACAATGAGCAGTTCTTC. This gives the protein CASSPLGVSYNEQFF.

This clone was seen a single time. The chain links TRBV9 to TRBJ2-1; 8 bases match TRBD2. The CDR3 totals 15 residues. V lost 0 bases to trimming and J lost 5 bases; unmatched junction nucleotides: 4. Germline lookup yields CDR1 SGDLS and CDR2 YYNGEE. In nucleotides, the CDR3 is TGTGCCAGCAGCGTAGCCGTACTAGCGGACAATGAGCAGTTCTTC. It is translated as CASSVAVLADNEQFF.

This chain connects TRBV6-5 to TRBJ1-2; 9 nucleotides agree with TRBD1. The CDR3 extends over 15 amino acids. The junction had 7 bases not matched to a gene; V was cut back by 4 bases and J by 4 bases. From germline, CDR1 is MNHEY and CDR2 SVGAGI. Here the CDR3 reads CASSSGQGIVYGYTF. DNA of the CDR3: TGTGCCAGCAGTTCGGGACAGGGAATTGTCTATGGCTACACCTTC.

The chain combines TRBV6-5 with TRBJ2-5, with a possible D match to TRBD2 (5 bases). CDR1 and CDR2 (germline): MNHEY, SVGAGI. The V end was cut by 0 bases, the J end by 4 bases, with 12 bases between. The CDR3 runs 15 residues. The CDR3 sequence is CASSYSGLAGETQYF. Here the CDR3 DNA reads TGTGCCAGCAGTTACTCCGGCCTAGCCGGAGAGACCCAGTACTTC.

The CDR3 loop is CASSQDLPSGGEGEQYF. Written as DNA, the CDR3 is TGCGCCAGCAGCCAAGATCTTCCCTCCGGGGGGGAGGGAGAGCAGTACTTC. V and J are TRBV4-3 and TRBJ2-7; 8 bases match TRBD2. This CDR3 comprises 17 residues. Germline V CDR1 and CDR2: LGHNA, YSLEER. Losses at the gene ends were 0 bases for V and 7 bases for J; bases not matched to a gene: 14.

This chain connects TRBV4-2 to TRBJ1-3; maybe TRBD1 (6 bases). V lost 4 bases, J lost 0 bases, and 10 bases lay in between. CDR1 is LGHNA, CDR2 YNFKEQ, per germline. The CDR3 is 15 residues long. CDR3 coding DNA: TGTGCCAGCAGCCTAGACAGGTCCTCTGGAAACACCATATATTTT. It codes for CASSLDRSSGNTIYF.

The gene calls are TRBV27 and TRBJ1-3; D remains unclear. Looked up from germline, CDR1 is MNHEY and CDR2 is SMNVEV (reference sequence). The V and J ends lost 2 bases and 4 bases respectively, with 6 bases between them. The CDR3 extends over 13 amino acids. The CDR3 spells CASSLIPGNTIYF. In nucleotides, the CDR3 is TGTGCCAGCAGTTTAATTCCGGGAAACACCATATATTTT.

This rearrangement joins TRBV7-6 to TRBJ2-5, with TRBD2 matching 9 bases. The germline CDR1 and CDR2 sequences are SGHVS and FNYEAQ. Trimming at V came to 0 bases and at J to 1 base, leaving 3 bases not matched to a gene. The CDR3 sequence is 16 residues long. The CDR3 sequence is CASSLARAGGQETQYF. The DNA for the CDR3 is TGTGCCAGCAGCTTAGCGCGAGCGGGAGGCCAAGAGACCCAGTACTTC.

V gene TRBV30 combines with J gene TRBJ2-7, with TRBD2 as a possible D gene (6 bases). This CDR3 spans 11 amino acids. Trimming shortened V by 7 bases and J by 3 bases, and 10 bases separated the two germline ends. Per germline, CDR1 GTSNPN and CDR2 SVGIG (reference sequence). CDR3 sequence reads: CAYGTGYEQYF. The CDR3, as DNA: TGTGCCTACGGGACTGGCTACGAGCAGTACTTC.

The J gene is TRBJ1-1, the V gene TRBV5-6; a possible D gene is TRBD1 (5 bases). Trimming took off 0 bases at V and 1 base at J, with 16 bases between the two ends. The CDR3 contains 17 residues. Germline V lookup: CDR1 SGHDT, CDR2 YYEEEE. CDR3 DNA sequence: TGTGCCAGCAGCTTGGTTGAGCAGGGCTTGACGAACACTGAAGCTTTCTTT. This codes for CASSLVEQGLTNTEAFF.

CDR3 DNA sequence: TGTGCCAGCGGTGGGGGGGATTCACCCCTCCACTTT. Protein: CASGGGDSPLHF. The chain joins TRBV6-5 to TRBJ1-6; tentatively, D is TRBD1 (5 bases). The CDR3 is made up of 12 amino acids. Trimming removed 8 bases from V and 8 bases from J, with 10 bases in between. Germline V gene data show CDR1 as MNHEY and CDR2 as SVGAGI.

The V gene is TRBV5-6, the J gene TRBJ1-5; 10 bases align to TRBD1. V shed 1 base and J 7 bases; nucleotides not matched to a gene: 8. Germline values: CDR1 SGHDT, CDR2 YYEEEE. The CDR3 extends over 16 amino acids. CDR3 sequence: CASSLWTGGFGQPQHF. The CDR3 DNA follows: TGTGCCAGCAGCTTGTGGACAGGGGGTTTTGGACAGCCCCAGCATTTT.

CDR3: CAISDRTGVEQYF. CDR3 in DNA: TGTGCCATCAGTGACAGGACAGGGGTCGAGCAGTACTTC. The genes are TRBV10-3 and TRBJ2-7, with 9 bases fitting TRBD1. The trim removed 3 bases at V and 6 bases at J, leaving 3 bases unmatched. This CDR3 is built from 13 residues. Germline loops: CDR1 ENHRY, CDR2 SYGVKD.

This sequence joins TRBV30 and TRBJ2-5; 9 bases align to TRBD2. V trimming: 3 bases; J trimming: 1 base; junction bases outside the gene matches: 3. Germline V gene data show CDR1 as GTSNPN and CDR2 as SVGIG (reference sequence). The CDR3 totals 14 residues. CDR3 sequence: CAWRTSGIQETQYF. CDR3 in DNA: TGTGCCTGGAGGACTAGCGGAATCCAAGAGACCCAGTACTTC.

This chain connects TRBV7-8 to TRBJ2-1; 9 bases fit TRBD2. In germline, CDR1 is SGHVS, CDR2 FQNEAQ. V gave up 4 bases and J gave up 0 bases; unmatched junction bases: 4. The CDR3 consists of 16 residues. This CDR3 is CASSSTSGASYNEQFF. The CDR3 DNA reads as TGTGCCAGCAGCTCGACTAGCGGAGCCTCCTACAATGAGCAGTTCTTC.